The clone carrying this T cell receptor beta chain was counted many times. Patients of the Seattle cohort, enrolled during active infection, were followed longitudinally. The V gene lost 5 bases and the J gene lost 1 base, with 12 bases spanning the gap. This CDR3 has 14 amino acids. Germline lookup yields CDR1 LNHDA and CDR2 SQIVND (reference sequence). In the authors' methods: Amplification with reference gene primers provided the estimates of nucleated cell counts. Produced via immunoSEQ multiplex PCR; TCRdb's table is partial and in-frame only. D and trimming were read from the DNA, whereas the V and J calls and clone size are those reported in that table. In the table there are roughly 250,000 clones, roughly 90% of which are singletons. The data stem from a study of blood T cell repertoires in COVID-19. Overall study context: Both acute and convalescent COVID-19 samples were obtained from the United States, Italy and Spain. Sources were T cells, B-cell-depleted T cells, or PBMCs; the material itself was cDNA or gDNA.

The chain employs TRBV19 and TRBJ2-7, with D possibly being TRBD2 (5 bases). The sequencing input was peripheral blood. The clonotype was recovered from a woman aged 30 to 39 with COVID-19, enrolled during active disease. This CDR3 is CASSPGGWSYEQYF. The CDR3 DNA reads TGTGCCAGTAGTCCCGGCGGGTGGTCCTACGAGCAGTACTTC. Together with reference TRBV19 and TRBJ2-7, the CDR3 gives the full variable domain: DGGITQSPKYLFRKEGQNVTLSCEQNLNHDAMYWYRQDPGQGLRLIYYSQIVNDFQKGDIAEGYSVSREKKESFPLTVTSAQKNPTAFYLCASSPGGWSYEQYFGPGTRLTVT.